This T cell receptor (beta chain) originates from a study of stem cell transplantation in POMP-related autoinflammatory disease (dated by TCRdb to the early 2020s). For the study in its entirety: The study hypothesis was that defective thymoproteasomes impair MHC class I-dependent CD8+ T-cell differentiation and positive selection, which skews the TRB repertoire. DNA chimerism analysis after transplant demonstrated 100% donor engraftment of neutrophils and platelets for up to one year. To find out how POMP deficiency affects T-cell receptor beta repertoire diversity and CDR3 characteristics, high-throughput TRB sequencing was used. Prior to transplant, the patients had skewing toward CD4+ naive T cells, low CD8+ T-cell proportions, and reduced T-cell cytokine secretion.

Results and caveats for the whole study, not just this receptor: The number of unique TRB V-J gene pairings was restricted in PRAID patients. Statistical significance for the trend toward lower diversity and increased clonality in PRAID patients was reached only for regulatory T cells. PRAID patients trended toward lower TRB diversity and higher clonality across all analyzed T-cell subsets.

The germline V gene provides CDR1 SGHDT and CDR2 YYEEEE. V ends up 4 bases short and J 7 bases short, with an unmatched junction base count of 5. The CDR3 runs 14 residues from the cysteine to the phenylalanine. Only the CDR3 part of the read is kept: 42 bases, read in frame from the first base. As regards this clone: The antigen it binds to is not known. Nothing much larger sits one base from this clone, and base qualities are not available.

Read against the paper, the sample's time point label means: after hematopoietic stem cell transplant. PRAID was characterized by prominent immunodeficiency alongside autoinflammation. Before TRB sequencing, the T-cell subsets, namely conventional T cells, CD8+ T cells, regulatory T cells, and T follicular helper cells, were sorted. Libraries were built with the immunoSEQ multiplex PCR assay. Regarding the original processing steps: Shannon entropy, which accounts for clonal size distribution, was used to quantify repertoire diversity. The Gini-Simpson index (Simpson_1-D) served as the measure of how unequally clonotypes were distributed. Held by TCRdb, this immuneACCESS table contains in-frame sequences only and omits some clones. Under half of the omission traces to an unresolved V gene where checked; the cause of the rest is unknown. That table supplies the V and J calls and clone size; D and trimming were determined from the DNA. The sample has some 69,000 clones on record, under 95% of them singletons. 0.6% to 0.8% of the sample is held by the ten biggest clonotypes.

The chain links TRBV5-6 with TRBJ1-6; 7 nucleotides in the junction match TRBD1. Sequences were derived from CD4+ T cells from PBMCs, sampled after stem cell transplantation. This TCR was sampled from a human patient with POMP-related autoinflammation and immune dysregulation (PRAID). Some T cells seen after a transplant may have their origin in the graft donor. The sequenced DNA is TGTGCCAGCAGCCCGGGACAGTCAAATTCACCCCTCCACTTT. Its protein is CASSPGQSNSPLHF.